This TCR beta chain was identified in a study of T cells after somatic rescue of genetic block. The CDR3 totals 15 residues. Germline V lookup: CDR1 SGDLS, CDR2 YYNGEE. Trimming stripped 0 bases from V and 4 bases from J, with 12 bases between. This table comes from immunoSEQ multiplex PCR, and its TCRdb copy is limited to in-frame clones, with some not included. The repertoire holds roughly 65,000 clones, with around 92% as singletons. This clonotype was obtained from a man aged 35 to 55. The chain has TRBV9 and TRBJ2-3, with TRBD2 as a possible D gene (6 bases). Input material: peripheral blood mononuclear cells (PBMCs). For the CDR3, the DNA is TGTGCCAGCAGCGTAGCTTTTTGGGGGGCAGATACGCAGTATTTT. Protein sequence: CASSVAFWGADTQYF. Looking up the rest from reference TRBV9 and TRBJ2-3 gives the full variable domain: DSGVTQTPKHLITATGQRVTLRCSPRSGDLSVYWYQQSLDQGLQFLIQYYNGEERAKGNILERFSAQQFPDLHSELNLSSLELGDSALYFCASSVAFWGADTQYFGPGTRLTVL.